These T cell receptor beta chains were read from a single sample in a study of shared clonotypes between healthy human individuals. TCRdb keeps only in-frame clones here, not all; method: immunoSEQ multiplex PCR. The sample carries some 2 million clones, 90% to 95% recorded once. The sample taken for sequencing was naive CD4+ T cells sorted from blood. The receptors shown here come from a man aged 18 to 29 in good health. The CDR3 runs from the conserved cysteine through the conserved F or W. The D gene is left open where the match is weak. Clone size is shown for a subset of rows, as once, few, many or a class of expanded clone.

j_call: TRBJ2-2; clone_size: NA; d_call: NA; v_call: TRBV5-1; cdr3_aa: CASRLEPEKTGELFF; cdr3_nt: TGCGCCAGCAGATTGGAACCAGAGAAGACCGGGGAGCTGTTTTTT
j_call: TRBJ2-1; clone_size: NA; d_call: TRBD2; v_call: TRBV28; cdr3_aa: CASRRQTSGANEQFF; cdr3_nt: TGTGCCAGCAGACGCCAGACTAGCGGGGCCAATGAGCAGTTCTTC
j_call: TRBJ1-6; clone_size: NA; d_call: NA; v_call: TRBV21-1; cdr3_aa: CASSKGGIGGNSPLHF; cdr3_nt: TGTGCCAGCAGCAAAGGGGGAATCGGGGGGAATTCACCCCTCCACTTT
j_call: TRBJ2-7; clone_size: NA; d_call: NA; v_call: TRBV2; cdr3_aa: CASRAVSYEQYF; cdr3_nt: TGTGCCAGCAGAGCAGTCTCCTACGAGCAGTACTTC
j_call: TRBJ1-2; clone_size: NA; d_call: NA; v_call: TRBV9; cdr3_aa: CASSPTGKVGYGYTF; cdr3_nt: TGTGCCAGCAGCCCCACAGGGAAGGTAGGATATGGCTACACCTTC
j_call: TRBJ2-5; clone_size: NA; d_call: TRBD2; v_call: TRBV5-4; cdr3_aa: CASSLREGQETQYF; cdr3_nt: TGTGCCAGCAGCCTCAGGGAGGGACAAGAGACCCAGTACTTC
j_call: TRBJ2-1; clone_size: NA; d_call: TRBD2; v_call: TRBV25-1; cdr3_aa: CARELAGGPRNEQFF; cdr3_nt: TGTGCCAGAGAATTAGCGGGGGGGCCAAGGAATGAGCAGTTCTTC
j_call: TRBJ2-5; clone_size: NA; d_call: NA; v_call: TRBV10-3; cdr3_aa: CAISPGYKQETQYF; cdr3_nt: TGTGCCATTTCCCCCGGCTATAAGCAAGAGACCCAGTACTTC
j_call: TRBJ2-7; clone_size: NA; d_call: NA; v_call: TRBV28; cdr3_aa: CASTGTTAPYEQYF; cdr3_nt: TGTGCCAGCACTGGAACCACCGCCCCCTACGAGCAGTACTTC
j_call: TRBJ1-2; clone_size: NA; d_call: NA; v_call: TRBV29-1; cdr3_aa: CSVETNYGYTF; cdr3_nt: TGCAGCGTTGAAACTAACTATGGCTACACCTTC
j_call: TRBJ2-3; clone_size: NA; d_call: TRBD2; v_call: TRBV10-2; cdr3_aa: CASSLAGGPDTQYF; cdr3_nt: TGCGCCAGCAGTCTAGCGGGGGGGCCGGATACGCAGTATTTT
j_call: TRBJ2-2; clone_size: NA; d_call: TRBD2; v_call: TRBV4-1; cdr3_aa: CASSQDLPEAGGINTGELFF; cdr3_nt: TGCGCCAGCAGCCAAGATCTCCCGGAAGCGGGAGGGATAAACACCGGGGAGCTGTTTTTT
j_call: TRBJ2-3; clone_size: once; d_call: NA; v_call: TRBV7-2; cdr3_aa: CASSAQNTQYF; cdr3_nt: TGTGCCAGCAGCGCCCAAAATACGCAGTATTTT
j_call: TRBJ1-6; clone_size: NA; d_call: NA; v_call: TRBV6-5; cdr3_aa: CASTLRIGHNSPLHF; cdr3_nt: TGTGCCAGCACTTTACGGATAGGGCATAATTCACCCCTCCACTTT
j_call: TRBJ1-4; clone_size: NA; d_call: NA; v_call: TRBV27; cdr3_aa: CASSLMGTNEKLFF; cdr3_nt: TGTGCCAGCAGTTTAATGGGGACTAATGAAAAACTGTTTTTT
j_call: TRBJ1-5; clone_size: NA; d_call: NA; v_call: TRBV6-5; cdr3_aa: CASSRDSQQPQHF; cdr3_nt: TGTGCCAGCAGCCGCGACAGCCAACAGCCCCAGCATTTT
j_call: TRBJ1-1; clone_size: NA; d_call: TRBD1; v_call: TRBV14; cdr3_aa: CASSPMGQPNTEAFF; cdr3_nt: TGTGCCAGCAGCCCCATGGGACAGCCCAACACTGAAGCTTTCTTT
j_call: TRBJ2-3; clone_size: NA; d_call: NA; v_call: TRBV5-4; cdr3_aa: CASSVGLGTTDTQYF; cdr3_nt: TGTGCCAGCAGCGTGGGGTTGGGGACCACAGATACGCAGTATTTT
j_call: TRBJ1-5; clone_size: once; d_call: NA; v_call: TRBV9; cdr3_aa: CASSVSGTSNQPQHF; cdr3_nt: TGTGCCAGCAGCGTATCGGGGACTAGCAATCAGCCCCAGCATTTT
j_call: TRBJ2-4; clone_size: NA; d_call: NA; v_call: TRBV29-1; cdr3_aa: CSGRGQGGNIQYF; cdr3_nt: TGCAGCGGGCGGGGTCAGGGCGGAAACATTCAGTACTTC
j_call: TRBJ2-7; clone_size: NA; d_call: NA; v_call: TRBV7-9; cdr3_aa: CASSLLAGSYEQYF; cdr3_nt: TGTGCCAGCAGCTTATTAGCAGGCTCCTACGAGCAGTACTTC
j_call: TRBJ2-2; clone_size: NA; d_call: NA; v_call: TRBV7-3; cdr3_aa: CASSRSGRVDTGELFF; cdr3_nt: TGTGCCAGCAGCCGATCGGGTCGGGTCGACACCGGGGAGCTGTTTTTT
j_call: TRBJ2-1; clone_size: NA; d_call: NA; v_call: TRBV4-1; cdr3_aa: CASSQAGYNEQFF; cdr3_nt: TGCGCCAGCAGCCAGGCAGGGTACAATGAGCAGTTCTTC
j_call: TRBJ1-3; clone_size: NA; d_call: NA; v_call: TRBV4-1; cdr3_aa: CASSLEGGGGNTIYF; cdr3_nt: TGCGCCAGCAGCCTTGAAGGGGGAGGAGGAAACACCATATATTTT
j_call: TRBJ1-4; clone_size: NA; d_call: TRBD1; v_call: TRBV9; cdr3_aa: CASSAYSRGRAEKLFF; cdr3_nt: TGTGCCAGCAGCGCGTACAGCAGGGGGCGCGCTGAAAAACTGTTTTTT
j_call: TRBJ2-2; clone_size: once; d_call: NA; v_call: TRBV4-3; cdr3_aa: CASSQEASAANTGELFF; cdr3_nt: TGCGCCAGCAGCCAAGAGGCTAGCGCCGCGAACACCGGGGAGCTGTTTTTT